Each of the 32 T cell receptor beta chains below was sequenced from the same sample in a study of blood T cell repertoires in COVID-19. Data came from immunoSEQ multiplex PCR; TCRdb stores just in-frame clones and leaves some out. The sample carries hundreds of thousands of clones, approximately 80% recorded once. Sequenced: peripheral blood. The receptors here all came from a woman of 80 years or more with acute or convalescent COVID-19.

On this clone: Other DNA variants within this sample encode the same CDR3. CDR3 region: CSARTGGNEKLFF. In DNA form, the CDR3 reads TGCAGCGCCCGGACAGGGGGCAATGAAAAACTGTTTTTT. The chain has TRBV29-1 and TRBJ1-4, with 11 positions matching TRBD1. The CDR3 runs to 13 residues. Germline lookup yields CDR1 SQVTM and CDR2 ANQGSEA. V shed 7 bases and J 5 bases; nucleotides not matched to a gene: 3.

The CDR3 nucleotides are TGCGCCAGCAGCTACAGCTCCTACAATGAGCAGTTCTTC. Translating gives CASSYSSYNEQFF. The V and J genes are TRBV5-1 and TRBJ2-1; D remains unclear. The germline V gene has CDR1 SGHRS and CDR2 YFSETQ. The CDR3 has 13 amino acids. Trimming cost V 3 bases and J 0 bases, with 4 bases left between them.

J is TRBJ1-1 and V is TRBV6-6; TRBD1 matches 10 bases. V was clipped by 0 bases and J by 4 bases; unmatched bases: 2. Germline CDR1 is MNHNY and CDR2 is SVGAGI (reference sequence). CDR3 length: 15 residues. CDR3: CASSYSGQGTTEAFF. The CDR3 DNA is TGTGCCAGCAGTTACTCGGGACAGGGGACCACTGAAGCTTTCTTT.

The rearrangement joins TRBV6-2 or TRBV6-3 to TRBJ2-7; 11 bases line up with TRBD1. The trim removed 6 bases at V and 4 bases at J, leaving 8 bases unmatched. Germline CDR1 is MNHEY and CDR2 is SVGEGT. CDR3 size: 15 residues. The CDR3 DNA sequence: TGTGCCAGCAGCCGAATACGGGACAGGGGGTACGAGCAGTACTTC. Translating gives CASSRIRDRGYEQYF.

The rearrangement uses TRBV18 and TRBJ2-7; a possible D gene is TRBD1 (5 bases). Deletions cut 3 bases from V and 7 bases from J, with 13 bases between. Per germline, CDR1 KGHSH and CDR2 LQKENI. CDR3 length: 13 amino acids. In DNA, the CDR3 is TGTGCCAGCTCACCCGCCGAAGGGGCTGAGCAGTACTTC. As protein: CASSPAEGAEQYF.

The chain's CDR3 is CASQGRDIQYF. In DNA, the CDR3 is TGTGCCAGTCAGGGTAGAGACATTCAGTACTTC. This chain uses TRBV12-3 or TRBV12-4 with TRBJ2-4; perhaps TRBD1 as D (5 bases). V was cut by 9 bases and J by 8 bases, with 11 bases left in between. The CDR3 totals 11 residues.

The gene calls are TRBV30 and TRBJ1-5, with 7 bases fitting TRBD1. With 2 bases clipped from V and 6 bases from J, the junction kept 10 bases outside the gene matches. Germline V gene sequence: CDR1 GTSNPN, CDR2 SVGIG (reference sequence). The CDR3 is made up of 15 amino acids. DNA of the CDR3: TGTGCCTGGAGTCCAGGAGACAGGGCTGGTCAGCCCCAGCATTTT. It specifies CAWSPGDRAGQPQHF.

V usage is TRBV5-1 and J usage is TRBJ2-1; 7 bases line up with TRBD1. The CDR3 runs 16 residues. The V gene's germline CDR1 is SGHRS and CDR2 YFSETQ. Losses at the gene ends were 0 bases for V and 0 bases for J; bases not matched to a gene: 3. This CDR3 is CASSLVGGNSYNEQFF. The CDR3 DNA reads TGCGCCAGCAGCTTGGTAGGGGGCAACTCCTACAATGAGCAGTTCTTC.

J is TRBJ1-3 and V is TRBV3-1 (or the pseudogene TRBV3-2); TRBD1 is a possible D gene (5 bases). Deletions cut 0 bases from V and 4 bases from J, with 16 bases between. In germline, CDR1 is LGHDT, CDR2 YNNKEL (reference sequence). The length of the CDR3 is 17 residues. The CDR3 DNA is TGTGCCAGCAGCCAAGATTTTGGAGGGGCGCAAGGAAACACCATATATTTT. Encoded protein: CASSQDFGGAQGNTIYF.

This sequence joins TRBV30 and TRBJ1-5, with D unresolved. The germline gives CDR1 GTSNPN, CDR2 SVGIG (reference sequence). The ends were cut back, 3 bases at V and 6 bases at J, with 15 bases in the middle. This CDR3 is built from 14 residues. The CDR3 DNA is TGTGCCTGGAGACGAGAGGGCACGGGTCAGCCCCAGCATTTT. It translates to CAWRREGTGQPQHF.

V usage is TRBV3-1 (or the pseudogene TRBV3-2) and J usage is TRBJ2-2; 12 nucleotides line up with TRBD2. There are 17 residues in the CDR3. In germline, CDR1 is LGHDT, CDR2 YNNKEL (reference sequence). V shed 2 bases, J shed 4 bases, and the junction held 5 bases outside the gene matches. In nucleotides, the CDR3 is TGTGCCAGCAGCCAACTAGCGGGGGGGCCAGGCACCGGGGAGCTGTTTTTT. Amino acid sequence: CASSQLAGGPGTGELFF.

The chain couples TRBV5-6 to TRBJ2-1; 8 nucleotides match TRBD1. The germline CDR1 and CDR2 sequences are SGHDT and YYEEEE. The CDR3 is made up of 15 amino acids. V lost 4 bases, J lost 4 bases, and 7 bases stayed unmatched. In DNA form, the CDR3 reads TGTGCCAGCAGCGCCTGGACAGGGCGGTACAATGAGCAGTTCTTC. The encoded protein is CASSAWTGRYNEQFF.

V gene TRBV7-3 combines with J gene TRBJ1-1, with D hard to call. V lost 0 bases, J lost 5 bases, and 7 bases lay in between. The CDR3 contains 13 residues. CDR1 SGHTA and CDR2 FQGTGA come from the germline V gene. This CDR3 is CASSLTRVTEAFF. DNA for the CDR3: TGTGCCAGCAGCTTAACGAGGGTAACTGAAGCTTTCTTT. Together with reference TRBV7-3 and TRBJ1-1, the CDR3 gives the full variable domain: GAGVSQTPSNKVTEKGKYVELRCDPISGHTALYWYRQSLGQGPEFLIYFQGTGAADDSGLPNDRFFAVRPEGSVSTLKIQRTERGDSAVYLCASSLTRVTEAFFGQGTRLTVV.

The gene calls are TRBV2 and TRBJ1-1; no definite D call. This CDR3 has 14 amino acids. V was cut by 1 base and J by 6 bases, with 12 bases left in between. CDR1 is SNHLY and CDR2 is FYNNEI in the germline V gene. The CDR3 DNA follows: TGTGCCAGCAGTGAAGTCCGGGGAGGCTCTGAAGCTTTCTTT. This encodes CASSEVRGGSEAFF.

The rearrangement links TRBV12-3 or TRBV12-4 to TRBJ1-1, with 9 bases lining up with TRBD1. V gave up 4 bases and J gave up 9 bases; unmatched junction bases: 3. The CDR3 has 12 amino acids. The CDR3 DNA reads TGTGCCAGCAGTTCACAGGGGGCGAAAGCTTTCTTT. This gives the protein CASSSQGAKAFF.

The chain recombines TRBV7-8 with TRBJ2-7; the D is unclear. V dropped 1 base and J dropped 4 bases, with 8 bases sitting between them. Germline V CDR1 and CDR2: SGHVS, FQNEAQ. The CDR3 spans 13 residues. The CDR3 nucleotides are TGTGCCAGCAGCTTAGGTCCCATTTACGAGCAGTACTTC. Its protein product is CASSLGPIYEQYF.

This chain uses TRBV5-5 with TRBJ2-3; D is undetermined. Germline-derived CDR1 and CDR2 are SGHKS and YYEKEE (reference sequence). The CDR3 covers 14 residues. Trimming shortened V by 2 bases and J by 4 bases, and 11 bases separated the two germline ends. The CDR3 bases are TGTGCCAGCAGCTTTCAGTGGTTTGCAGATACGCAGTATTTT. It codes for CASSFQWFADTQYF.

The V call is TRBV27, the J call TRBJ1-4; no reliable D call. The CDR3 is 13 residues long. The germline gives CDR1 MNHEY, CDR2 SMNVEV (reference sequence). V lost 5 bases to trimming and J lost 8 bases, with 12 bases between them. CDR3 coding DNA: TGTGCCAGCAGTATCCAGACGGGGGAAAAACTGTTTTTT. It encodes CASSIQTGEKLFF.

This clone appeared a few times. Here the CDR3 reads CASGFGTGWDYGYTF. The CDR3 DNA follows: TGTGCCAGCGGATTCGGGACAGGGTGGGACTATGGCTACACCTTC. This rearrangement joins TRBV2 to TRBJ1-2; 9 nucleotides agree with TRBD1. V lost 8 bases and J lost 3; bases outside the gene matches: 10. The CDR3 consists of 15 residues. The germline gives CDR1 SNHLY, CDR2 FYNNEI. Drawing the rest from reference TRBV2 and TRBJ1-2, the complete variable domain is EPEVTQTPSHQVTQMGQEVILRCVPISNHLYFYWYRQILGQKVEFLVSFYNNEISEKSEIFDDQFSVERPDGSNFTLKIRSTKLEDSAMYFCASGFGTGWDYGYTFGSGTRLTVV.

The chain uses TRBV6-4 and TRBJ1-2; no firm D call. V lost 4 bases and J 2 bases, leaving 8 bases between the germline ends. The CDR3 sequence is 13 residues long. Germline CDR1 reads MRHNA; CDR2 reads SNTAGT. This CDR3 is CASSVGRNYGYTF. CDR3 sequence (DNA): TGTGCCAGCAGTGTCGGCAGGAACTATGGCTACACCTTC.

The gene calls are TRBV3-1 (or the pseudogene TRBV3-2) and TRBJ2-7; 8 bases match TRBD1. CDR1 LGHDT and CDR2 YNNKEL come from the germline V gene (reference sequence). This CDR3 is built from 14 residues. Trimming took 4 bases from V and 2 from J; bases not matched to a gene: 4. CDR3 coding DNA: TGTGCCAGCAGCCTAGGACAGGGACCCTACGAGCAGTACTTC. Its translation: CASSLGQGPYEQYF.

CDR3 loop: CASSLARGGMNTEAFF. In DNA form, the CDR3 reads TGTGCCAGCAGCTTAGCGCGGGGGGGGATGAACACTGAAGCTTTCTTT. The rearrangement joins TRBV7-2 to TRBJ1-1; the D gene is possibly TRBD1 (5 bases). This CDR3 is 16 amino acids long. CDR1 and CDR2 (germline): SGHTA, FQGNSA. V lost 0 bases and J lost 0, with 11 bases in between.

This chain connects TRBV19 to TRBJ1-1, with 7 nucleotides matching TRBD1. The CDR3 length is 22 residues. Germline V CDR1 and CDR2: LNHDA, SQIVND (reference sequence). The V and J ends lost 4 bases and 0 bases, in that order; junction bases with no gene match: 26. CDR3 residues: CASSKSSTGPSLTTLMNTEAFF. Here the CDR3 DNA reads TGTGCCAGTAGTAAGTCCTCGACAGGGCCTAGCCTGACGACCCTTATGAACACTGAAGCTTTCTTT.

The chain uses TRBV27 and TRBJ1-2; the D is unclear. Germline values: CDR1 MNHEY, CDR2 SMNVEV (reference sequence). The CDR3 runs to 13 residues. Trimming took 6 bases from V and 8 from J, leaving 16 bases between them. CDR3 amino acids: CASSPDRGLGYTF. CDR3 nucleotides: TGTGCCAGCAGCCCCGACCGCGGTTTGGGCTACACCTTC.

This chain joins TRBV5-4 and TRBJ2-1; TRBD2 matches at 8 bases. The germline gives CDR1 SGHNT, CDR2 YYREEE (reference sequence). This CDR3 spans 14 amino acids. J lost 4 bases, V lost 4 bases, and 4 bases had no gene match. The DNA for the CDR3 is TGTGCCAGCAGCCGCGGGGGGCCTTACAATGAGCAGTTCTTC. Translation gives CASSRGGPYNEQFF.

The chain links TRBV29-1 to TRBJ1-1, with 9 bases aligning to TRBD1. Germline values: CDR1 SQVTM, CDR2 ANQGSEA. The J segment lost 3 bases and the V segment lost 0 bases, leaving 8 bases of the junction unmatched. The CDR3 runs to 16 residues. CDR3 coding DNA: TGCAGCGTTGAAGATCATGGACGGACAGGGGACACTGAAGCTTTCTTT. It encodes CSVEDHGRTGDTEAFF.

The J gene is TRBJ1-5, the V gene TRBV19; a weak D match, TRBD1 (5 bases). The germline gives CDR1 LNHDA, CDR2 SQIVND (reference sequence). With 6 bases removed from V and 6 bases from J, the gap between germline ends came to 15 bases. This CDR3 is 14 amino acids long. CDR3: CASRNTGFGQPQHF. The DNA of the CDR3 is TGTGCCAGTAGAAACACAGGTTTCGGTCAGCCCCAGCATTTT.

The gene calls are TRBV27 and TRBJ2-7, with D possibly being TRBD1 (6 bases). Germline CDR1 and CDR2: MNHEY and SMNVEV (reference sequence). V was trimmed by 2 bases and J by 2 bases, leaving 10 bases between them. The CDR3 length is 14 residues. The CDR3 here is CASSLKQGPYEQYF. In nucleotides, the CDR3 is TGTGCCAGCAGTTTAAAACAGGGACCCTACGAGCAGTACTTC.

The chain is built from TRBV2 and TRBJ2-5, with a tentative D call TRBD1 (6 bases). This CDR3 contains 13 residues. The germline CDR1 and CDR2 sequences are SNHLY and FYNNEI. V was shortened by 7 bases and J by 7 bases, with 16 bases between the two germline ends. The CDR3: CASTLSVRGTQYF. In DNA, the CDR3 is TGTGCCAGCACCCTGAGCGTCAGGGGGACCCAGTACTTC.

The gene calls are TRBV4-1 and TRBJ1-5; D perhaps matches TRBD1 (5 bases). Germline V gene sequence: CDR1 MGHRA, CDR2 YSYEKL. V gave up 0 bases and J gave up 9 bases, with 15 bases separating them. The CDR3 is made up of 15 amino acids. CDR3 in DNA: TGCGCCAGCAGCCAAGAAACAGGCCTCCAAGGGCCCCAGCATTTT. It codes for CASSQETGLQGPQHF.

The chain couples TRBV28 to TRBJ1-3; tentatively, D is TRBD1 (5 bases). The ends were cut back, 5 bases at V and 5 bases at J, with 13 bases in the middle. In germline, CDR1 is MDHEN, CDR2 SYDVKM. The CDR3 extends over 14 amino acids. In DNA form, the CDR3 reads TGTGCCAGCAGTGAGACAGTAGGGAGAAACACCATATATTTT. Translation: CASSETVGRNTIYF.

The V gene is TRBV2, the J gene TRBJ1-6, with D possibly being TRBD1 (6 bases). Trimming removed 7 bases at V and 5 bases at J, with 12 bases between. Germline-derived CDR1 and CDR2 are SNHLY and FYNNEI. This CDR3 region has 14 residues. CDR3: CASKQDRNNSPLHF. CDR3 in DNA: TGTGCCAGCAAGCAGGACAGAAATAATTCACCCCTCCACTTT. The complete variable domain, with remaining parts taken from reference TRBV2 and TRBJ1-6, reads EPEVTQTPSHQVTQMGQEVILRCVPISNHLYFYWYRQILGQKVEFLVSFYNNEISEKSEIFDDQFSVERPDGSNFTLKIRSTKLEDSAMYFCASKQDRNNSPLHFGNGTRLTVT.